This T cell receptor (beta chain) was identified during a study of vaccination and CD4 T cells after COVID-19. The wider study: Two Hispanic individuals were among six male and four female convalescent patients.

Points on this clonotype: The antigen is not known.

The CDR3 is made up of 16 amino acids. The germline gives CDR1 SGHTA, CDR2 FQGNSA. Trimming stripped 2 bases from V and 3 bases from J, with 14 bases between. Study-level points and caveats: Detection of a median roughly 85% of reactive clones in convalescent patients was confined to the period after vaccination.

Sequencing of the DNA from cultured CD4+ T cells was carried out with the Oncomine TCR Beta short-read assay. TCRdb analysed the PCR reads with MiXCR anew, one entry per CDR3 protein. The data show 17,000 or so distinct CDR3 sequences, 50% to 75% seen once. The treatment is: 10-day PBMC culture with coronavirus spike peptide pools or control peptides (ViraFEST assay). ViraFEST grew antigen-specific T cells using peptide pools, then sequenced TCRs. Per well, approximately 2 million PBMCs were cultured in the presence of approximately 9 IU/ml IL-2 and 10 ug/ml peptide pools. The sequenced sample consisted of CD4+ T cells from blood, cultured in vitro. This receptor was identified in a human donor who had recovered from COVID-19. This chain connects TRBV7-2 to TRBJ2-1; D call uncertain. This CDR3 is CASSLFRQPNYNEQFF. Here the CDR3 DNA reads TGTGCCAGCAGCTTATTCCGGCAGCCGAACTACAATGAGCAGTTCTTC.